In this sample, the clone carrying this TCR beta chain turned up once. The data were taken from a study of blood T cell repertoires in COVID-19. For the study at large: Italy, Spain and the United States were the sources of the convalescent and acute COVID-19 samples. Nucleic acid was either cDNA or gDNA, and it came from T cells, B-cell-depleted T cells, or PBMCs.

The repertoire was sequenced with immunoSEQ multiplex PCR; TCRdb's copy has only in-frame clones and lacks some. The sample includes about 350,000 clones, roughly 90% of them seen just once. All enrollees were about 18 to 95 years old and from approximately 25 US areas. All exposed participants met a person with COVID-19 within 2 weeks before entering the study. The sequence came from a woman in her twenties or thirties who had been exposed to COVID-19. Source material: PBMCs or T cells enriched from blood (not recorded which).

CDR3 DNA: TGTGCCAGCAGCAGACACTGGAATTCACCCCTCCACTTT. Translation gives CASSRHWNSPLHF. The chain joins TRBV5-8 to TRBJ1-6; D remains ambiguous. This CDR3 has 13 residues. CDR1 is SGHTS and CDR2 is YDEGEE in the germline V gene. Trimming pared 4 bases from V and 7 bases from J, leaving 9 bases between.